This passage covers 14 T cell receptor beta chains from one sample sequenced in a study of CD8 T cells in ankylosing spondylitis. These receptors are not linked to any known antigen. TCRdb independently ran MiXCR on the 5' RACE reads; one entry per CDR3 protein. Of a few hundred thousand distinct CDR3 sequences listed, 10% to 15% were seen once; the top ten hold over 6.5%. Study observations and caveats: Characteristic of ankylosing spondylitis blood, it appeared, was a TCR beta motif comprising eight highly homologous variants.

The source material was blood, either unsorted or a sorted T cell fraction (not recorded which). The receptors were sampled from a male donor with ankylosing spondylitis.

This clonotype has a count of ten or more. The CDR3 protein is CASSLEWTAVYGYTF. CDR3 nucleotide sequence: TGCGCCAGCAGCTTGGAATGGACAGCAGTTTATGGCTACACCTTC. V gene TRBV5-1 combines with J gene TRBJ1-2; D perhaps matches TRBD1 (6 bases). The CDR3 totals 15 residues. In germline, CDR1 is SGHRS, CDR2 YFSETQ. Trimming cost V 0 bases and J 5 bases, with 14 bases left between them.

In its sample, this clonotype was seen a few times. The V and J genes are TRBV7-2 and TRBJ1-5, with D unresolved. V was pared by 2 bases and J by 1 base, with 12 bases between. The germline CDR1 and CDR2 sequences are SGHTA and FQGNSA. This CDR3 is built from 16 residues. Written as DNA, the CDR3 is TGTGCCAGCAGCTTATTTGGAGGAATGAGCAATCAGCCCCAGCATTTT. This translates into CASSLFGGMSNQPQHF.

This chain connects TRBV7-2 to TRBJ2-7; no clear D. This CDR3 has 12 amino acids. The germline gives CDR1 SGHTA, CDR2 FQGNSA. The V and J ends lost 7 bases and 6 bases respectively, with 13 bases between them. In nucleotides, the CDR3 is TGTGCCAGCACCGCCAGTGGCTGCGAGCAGTACGTC. Residues: CASTASGCEQYV.

This clonotype appeared many times. The rearrangement uses TRBV21-1 and TRBJ2-1. TRBV21-1 is termed a pseudogene. The CDR3 extends over 14 amino acids. CDR3: CATNTRCSYNEQFF. The CDR3 bases are TGTGCCACTAACACTCGATGCTCCTACAATGAGCAGTTCTTC.

Written as DNA, the CDR3 is TGTGCCAGTAGTATATACCCGAGGGGACAGCCCCAGCATTTT. Its protein is CASSIYPRGQPQHF. The chain joins TRBV19 to TRBJ1-5, with TRBD1 as a possible D gene (5 bases). Germline V gene sequence: CDR1 LNHDA, CDR2 SQIVND (reference sequence). The CDR3 is 14 residues long. Trimming stripped 2 bases from V and 7 bases from J, with 12 bases between.

This clonotype was counted only a few times. This chain uses TRBV21-1 with TRBJ1-5; the table's D gene call, TRBD1, was not cross checked with the DNA. TRBV21-1 is tagged as a pseudogene. The CDR3 is 14 amino acids. This chain's CDR3 is CASSPGRVRKPQHF. The CDR3 DNA reads as TGTGCCAGCAGCCCCGGACGGGTCCGTAAGCCCCAGCATTTT.

This clonotype was seen a few times. The rearrangement joins TRBV4-1 to TRBJ1-2; D is undetermined. Per germline, CDR1 MGHRA and CDR2 YSYEKL. CDR3 length: 15 amino acids. V lost 3 bases, J lost 0 bases, and 11 bases lay in between. CDR3 region: CASSHPRASNYGYTF. The DNA for the CDR3 is TGCGCCAGCAGCCACCCAAGGGCATCTAACTATGGCTACACCTTC.

The chain recombines TRBV20-1 with TRBJ2-7; D possibly corresponds to TRBD1 (6 bases). Germline CDR1 and CDR2: DFQATT and SNEGSKA (reference sequence). V was shortened by 4 bases and J by 3 bases, with 10 bases between the two germline ends. This CDR3 comprises 12 residues. The CDR3 region is CSATIQGYEQYF. The CDR3 coding sequence is TGCAGTGCTACCATACAGGGCTACGAGCAGTACTTC.

This clonotype was observed a handful of times. The chain has TRBV12-3 or TRBV12-4 and TRBJ2-3, with TRBD2 matching over 10 bases. The CDR3 consists of 17 residues. V lost 2 bases, J lost 4 bases, and 9 bases stayed unmatched. The CDR3 nucleotides read TGTGCCAGCAGTTTAAGCCCGCTAGCGGGAGCCTCAGATACGCAGTATTTT. Its translation is CASSLSPLAGASDTQYF.

The rearrangement links TRBV5-1 to TRBJ2-2, with 7 bases fitting TRBD2. The J segment lost 4 bases and the V segment lost 5 bases, leaving 8 bases of the junction unmatched. Germline CDR1 is SGHRS and CDR2 is YFSETQ. CDR3 length equals 15 residues. The CDR3 DNA sequence: TGCGCCAGCAGTTACGCGGGAGAGGGCACCGGGGAGCTGTTTTTT. This translates into CASSYAGEGTGELFF. Variable domain in full (rest from reference TRBV5-1 and TRBJ2-2): KAGVTQTPRYLIKTRGQQVTLSCSPISGHRSVSWYQQTPGQGLQFLFEYFSETQRNKGNFPGRFSGRQFSNSRSEMNVSTLELGDSALYLCASSYAGEGTGELFFGEGSRLTVL.

The V gene is TRBV21-1, the J gene TRBJ1-1; TRBD1 is taken as the D call from the table, unchecked against the DNA. TRBV21-1 is listed as a pseudogene. This CDR3 is 19 amino acids long. Here the CDR3 DNA reads TGTGCCAGCAGCCGACGGGGGACAGGGGCCATTTCCGAGGACACTGAAGCTTTCTTT. Amino acid sequence: CASSRRGTGAISEDTEAFF.

The V call is TRBV11-2, the J call TRBJ1-1; TRBD1 matches at 9 bases. V dropped 0 bases and J dropped 6; count of bases not matched to a gene: 2. The CDR3 consists of 14 residues. Per the germline V gene, CDR1 is SGHAT and CDR2 is FQNNGV. CDR3 in amino acids: CASSLDRTGAEAFF. The CDR3, as DNA: TGTGCCAGCAGCTTAGACCGGACAGGGGCTGAAGCTTTCTTT. Full variable domain (outside the CDR3, taken from reference TRBV11-2 and TRBJ1-1): EAGVAQSPRYKIIEKRQSVAFWCNPISGHATLYWYQQILGQGPKLLIQFQNNGVVDDSQLPKDRFSAERLKGVDSTLKIQPAKLEDSAVYLCASSLDRTGAEAFFGQGTRLTVV.

The genes are TRBV12-3 or TRBV12-4 and TRBJ2-1; 10 bases map to TRBD2. The CDR3 contains 14 residues. The trim removed 6 bases at V and 6 bases at J, leaving 5 bases unmatched. In DNA form, the CDR3 reads TGTGCCAGCAGCACTTGGACTAGCGGCAATGAGCAGTTCTTC. It specifies CASSTWTSGNEQFF.

The V call is TRBV20-1, the J call TRBJ1-2, with unresolved D. V was shortened by 3 bases and J by 5 bases, with 7 bases between the two germline ends. The V gene's germline CDR1 is DFQATT and CDR2 SNEGSKA (reference sequence). This CDR3 is built from 11 residues. Here the CDR3 reads CSASRMYGYTF. CDR3 coding DNA: TGCAGTGCTAGTCGCATGTATGGCTACACCTTC.